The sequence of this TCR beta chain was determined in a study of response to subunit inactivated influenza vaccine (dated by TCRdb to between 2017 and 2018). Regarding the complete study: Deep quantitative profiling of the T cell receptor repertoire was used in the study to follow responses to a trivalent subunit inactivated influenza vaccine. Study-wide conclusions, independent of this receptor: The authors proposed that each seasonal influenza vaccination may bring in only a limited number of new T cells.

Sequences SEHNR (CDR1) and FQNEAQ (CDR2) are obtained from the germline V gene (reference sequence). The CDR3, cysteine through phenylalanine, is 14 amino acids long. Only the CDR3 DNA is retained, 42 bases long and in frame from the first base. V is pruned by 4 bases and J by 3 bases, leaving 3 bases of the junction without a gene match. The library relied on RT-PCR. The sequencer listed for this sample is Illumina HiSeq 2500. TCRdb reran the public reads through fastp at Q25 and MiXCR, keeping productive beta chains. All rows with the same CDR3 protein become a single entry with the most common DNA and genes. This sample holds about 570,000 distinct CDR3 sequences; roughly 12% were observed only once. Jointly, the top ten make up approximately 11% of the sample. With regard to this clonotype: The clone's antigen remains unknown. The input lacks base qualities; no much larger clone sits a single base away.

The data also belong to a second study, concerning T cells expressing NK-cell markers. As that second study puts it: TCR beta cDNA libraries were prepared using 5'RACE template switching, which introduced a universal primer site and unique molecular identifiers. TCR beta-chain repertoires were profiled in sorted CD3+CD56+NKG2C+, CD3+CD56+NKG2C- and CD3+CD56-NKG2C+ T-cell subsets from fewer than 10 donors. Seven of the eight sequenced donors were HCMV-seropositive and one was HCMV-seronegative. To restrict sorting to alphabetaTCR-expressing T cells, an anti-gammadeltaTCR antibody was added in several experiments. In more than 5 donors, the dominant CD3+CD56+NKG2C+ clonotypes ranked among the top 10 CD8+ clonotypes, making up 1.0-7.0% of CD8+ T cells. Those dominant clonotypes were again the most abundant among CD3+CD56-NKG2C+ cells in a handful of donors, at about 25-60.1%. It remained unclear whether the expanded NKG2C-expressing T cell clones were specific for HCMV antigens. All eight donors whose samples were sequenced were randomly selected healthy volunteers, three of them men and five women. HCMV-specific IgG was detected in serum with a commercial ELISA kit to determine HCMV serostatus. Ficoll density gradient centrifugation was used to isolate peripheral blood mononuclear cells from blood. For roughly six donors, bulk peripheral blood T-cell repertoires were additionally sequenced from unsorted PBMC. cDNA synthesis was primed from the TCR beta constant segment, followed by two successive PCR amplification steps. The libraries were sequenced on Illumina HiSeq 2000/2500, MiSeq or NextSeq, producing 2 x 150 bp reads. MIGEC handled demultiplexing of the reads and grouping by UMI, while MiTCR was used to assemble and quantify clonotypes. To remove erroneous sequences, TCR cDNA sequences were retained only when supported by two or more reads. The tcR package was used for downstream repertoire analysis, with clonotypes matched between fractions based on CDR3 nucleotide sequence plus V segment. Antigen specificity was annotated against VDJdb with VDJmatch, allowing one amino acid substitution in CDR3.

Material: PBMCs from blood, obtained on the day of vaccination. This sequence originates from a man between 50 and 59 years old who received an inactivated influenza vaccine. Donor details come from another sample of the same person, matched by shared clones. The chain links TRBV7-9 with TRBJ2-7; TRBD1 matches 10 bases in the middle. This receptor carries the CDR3 CASSSWDRGYEQYF. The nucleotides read TGTGCCAGCAGCTCCTGGGACAGGGGCTACGAGCAGTACTTC.